This TCR beta chain comes out of a study of T cell responses to AZD1222 COVID-19 vaccine. Study results and caveats: The sample set comprised mostly white British donors with more females, and clonal diversity was possibly underestimated.

A word on this clone: Its specificity is unknown.

TCRdb keeps only in-frame clones here, not all; method: immunoSEQ multiplex PCR. The sample comprises approximately 120,000 clones, roughly 87% of which are singletons, and around a tenth rests with the top ten. This CDR3 comprises 14 residues. V gave up 6 bases and J gave up 4 bases, with 13 bases separating them. Germline values: CDR1 LNHDA, CDR2 SQIVND (reference sequence). The receptor was isolated from an adult who received the AZD1222 COVID-19 vaccine. The starting material was peripheral blood, obtained 28 days after the second AZD1222 dose. The J gene is TRBJ1-3, the V gene TRBV19; D possibly corresponds to TRBD1 (5 bases). Here the CDR3 DNA reads TGTGCCAGTAGCGGGACTTTAGGAGGAAACACCATATATTTT. Amino acids: CASSGTLGGNTIYF.